Below are 2 T cell receptor beta chains sequenced from a single sample in a study of cytomegalovirus exposure and HLA in healthy donors (dated by TCRdb to between 2016 and 2019). The library was made by the immunoSEQ multiplex PCR assay. TCRdb's version of the immuneACCESS table is confined to in-frame rearrangements and falls short of the full clone set. An unresolved V gene accounts for under half of the shortfall where checked; the remainder is of unknown origin. For this sample the table gives about 95,000 clones, of which roughly 85% were detected only once. Of the sample, roughly 22% falls within the top ten clones. Source material: PBMCs. These receptors were obtained from a man younger than 30 in good health and CMV-seropositive.

The chain joins TRBV5-1 to TRBJ2-1, with TRBD2 identical over 9 bases. This CDR3 comprises 16 residues. The V segment lost 7 bases and the J segment 7 bases; nucleotides outside the gene matches: 15. Germline V gene data show CDR1 as SGHRS and CDR2 as YFSETQ. CDR3 bases: TGCGCCAGCTCCCCCACAGTAGCGGGGGCCCAAAATGAGCAGTTCTTC. This gives the protein CASSPTVAGAQNEQFF.

The CDR3 nucleotides are TGTGCCAGCAGTGTTTCCAGGGCTAGAAACACCATATATTTT. Translating it yields CASSVSRARNTIYF. The chain couples TRBV28 to TRBJ1-3; D is possibly TRBD1 (5 bases). V was pared by 5 bases and J by 5 bases, with 13 bases between. The CDR3 runs 14 residues. The germline gives CDR1 MDHEN, CDR2 SYDVKM.